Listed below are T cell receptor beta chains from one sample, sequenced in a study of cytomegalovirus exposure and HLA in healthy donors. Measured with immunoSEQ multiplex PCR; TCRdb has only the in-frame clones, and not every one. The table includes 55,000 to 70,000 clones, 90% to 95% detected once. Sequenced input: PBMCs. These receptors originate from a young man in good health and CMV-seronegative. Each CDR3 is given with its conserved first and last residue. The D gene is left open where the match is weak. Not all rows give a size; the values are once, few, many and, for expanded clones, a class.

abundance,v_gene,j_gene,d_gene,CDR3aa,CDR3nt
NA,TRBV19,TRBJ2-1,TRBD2,CASLGGSGRWGGRNEQFF,TGTGCCAGTTTAGGTGGTAGCGGGAGGTGGGGGGGGAGGAATGAGCAGTTCTTC
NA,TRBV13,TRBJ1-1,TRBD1,CASSLGGQAQNTEAFF,TGTGCCAGCAGCTTGGGGGGACAGGCTCAGAACACTGAAGCTTTCTTT
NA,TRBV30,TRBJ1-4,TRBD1,CAKDRESKEKLFF,TGTGCCAAGGACAGGGAAAGTAAGGAAAAACTGTTTTTT
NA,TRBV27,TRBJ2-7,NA,CASRGTGEPYEQYF,TGTGCCAGCAGGGGGACGGGGGAGCCCTACGAGCAGTACTTC
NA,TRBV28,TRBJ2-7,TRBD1,CATLSGQGYEQYF,TGTGCCACCCTATCCGGACAGGGCTACGAGCAGTACTTC
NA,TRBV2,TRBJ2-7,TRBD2,CASDGKGGRADEQYF,TGTGCCAGCGATGGAAAAGGCGGGAGGGCCGACGAGCAGTACTTC
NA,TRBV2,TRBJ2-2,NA,CASSEGPFAPNTGELFF,TGTGCCAGCAGCGAGGGTCCCTTTGCGCCGAACACCGGGGAGCTGTTTTTT
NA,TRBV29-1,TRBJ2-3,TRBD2,CSVAASGAPDTQYF,TGCAGCGTTGCGGCTAGCGGGGCCCCGGATACGCAGTATTTT
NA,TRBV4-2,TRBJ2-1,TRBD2,CASSQDPGGRGDNEQFF,TGTGCCAGCAGCCAAGATCCGGGAGGGCGGGGGGACAATGAGCAGTTCTTC
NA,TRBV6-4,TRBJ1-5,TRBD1,CASWYSGGVKQPQHF,TGTGCCAGCTGGTACTCAGGGGGCGTGAAACAGCCCCAGCATTTT
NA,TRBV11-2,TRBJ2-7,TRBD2,CASSYPWGLAGAGNEQYF,TGTGCCAGCAGTTATCCCTGGGGACTAGCGGGAGCGGGTAACGAGCAGTACTTC
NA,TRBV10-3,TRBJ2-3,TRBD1,CAISETDRGQGSGRDTQYF,TGTGCCATCAGTGAGACGGACAGGGGGCAGGGTAGCGGGAGAGATACGCAGTATTTT
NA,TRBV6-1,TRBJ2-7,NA,CASKYFDRRAYEQYF,TGTGCCAGCAAGTATTTTGACAGGAGAGCATACGAGCAGTACTTC
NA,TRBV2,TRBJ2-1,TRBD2,CASRAGGVYNEQFF,TGTGCCAGCAGGGCGGGAGGCGTCTACAATGAGCAGTTCTTC
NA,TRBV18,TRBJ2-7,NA,CASSMDSTPYEQYF,TGTGCCAGCTCGATGGACAGTACTCCCTACGAGCAGTACTTC
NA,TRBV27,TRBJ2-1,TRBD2,CASSPHGTSGSRSYNEQFF,TGTGCCAGCAGCCCTCATGGGACTAGCGGGAGTAGGTCCTACAATGAGCAGTTCTTC
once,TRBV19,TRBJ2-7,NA,CASSIDAGGNEQYF,TGTGCCAGTAGTATAGATGCAGGGGGGAACGAGCAGTACTTC
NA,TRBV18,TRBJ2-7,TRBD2,CASSPGRGSSYEQYF,TGTGCCAGCTCACCAGGGAGGGGCAGCTCCTACGAGCAGTACTTC
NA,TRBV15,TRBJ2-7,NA,CATSRDGGYEQYF,TGTGCCACCAGCAGAGATGGCGGTTACGAGCAGTACTTC
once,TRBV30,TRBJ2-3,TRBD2,CAWSVTSGKAPTDTQYF,TGTGCCTGGAGCGTAACTAGCGGGAAAGCTCCCACAGATACGCAGTATTTT
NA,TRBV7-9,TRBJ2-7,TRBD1,CASSLKQGVGEQYF,TGTGCCAGCAGCTTAAAACAGGGGGTGGGAGAGCAGTACTTC
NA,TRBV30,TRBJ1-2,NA,CAWSVGRGPPYGYTF,TGTGCCTGGAGTGTCGGGAGGGGCCCACCCTATGGCTACACCTTC
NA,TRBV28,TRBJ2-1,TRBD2,CASSGLRLAGGPLFSDEQFF,TGTGCCAGCAGTGGCCTGAGATTGGCGGGAGGGCCGCTCTTTTCCGATGAGCAGTTCTTC
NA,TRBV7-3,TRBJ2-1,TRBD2,CASSSPGLNGEQFF,TGTGCCAGCAGCTCCCCGGGACTAAACGGTGAGCAGTTCTTC
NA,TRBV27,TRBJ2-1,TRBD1,CASARRDRTFYNEQFF,TGTGCCAGTGCACGCCGGGACAGAACTTTCTACAATGAGCAGTTCTTC
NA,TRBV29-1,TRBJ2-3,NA,CSVEGGETDTQYF,TGCAGCGTTGAAGGCGGGGAAACAGATACGCAGTATTTT
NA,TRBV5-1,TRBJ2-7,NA,CASSLPGRISHEQYF,TGCGCCAGCAGCTTGCCTGGGAGAATAAGTCACGAGCAGTACTTC
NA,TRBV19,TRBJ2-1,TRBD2,CASSGGLAGGVVEQFF,TGTGCCAGTAGCGGCGGACTAGCGGGAGGGGTTGTGGAGCAGTTCTTC
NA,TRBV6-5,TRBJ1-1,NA,CASSYSSLGATEAFF,TGTGCCAGCAGTTACTCGAGTCTAGGGGCCACTGAAGCTTTCTTT
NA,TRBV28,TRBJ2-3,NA,CASSFAQADSTDTQYF,TGTGCCAGCAGTTTTGCCCAAGCGGATAGCACAGATACGCAGTATTTT
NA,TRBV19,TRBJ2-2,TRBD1,CASSTQGVTGELFF,TGTGCCAGTAGTACGCAGGGGGTCACCGGGGAGCTGTTTTTT
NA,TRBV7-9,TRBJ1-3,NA,CASSSQTGFGNTIYF,TGTGCCAGCAGCTCTCAAACAGGGTTCGGAAACACCATATATTTT
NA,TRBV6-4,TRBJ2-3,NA,CASSLRAASTDTQYF,TGTGCCAGCAGTCTGCGGGCGGCCTCCACAGATACGCAGTATTTT
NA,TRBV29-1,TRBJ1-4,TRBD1,CSAARTGGSANEKLFF,TGCAGCGCCGCTCGGACAGGGGGCTCGGCTAATGAAAAACTGTTTTTT
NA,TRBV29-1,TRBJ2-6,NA,CSVKSGANVLTF,TGCAGCGTCAAATCTGGGGCCAACGTCCTGACTTTC
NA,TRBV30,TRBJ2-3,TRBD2,CAWGSGTSGRSADTQYF,TGTGCCTGGGGCTCCGGGACTAGCGGGAGGTCGGCAGATACGCAGTATTTT
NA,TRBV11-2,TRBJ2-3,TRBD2,CASSAKGISGFGVNTQYF,TGTGCCAGCAGCGCAAAGGGGATTAGCGGGTTTGGGGTGAATACGCAGTATTTT
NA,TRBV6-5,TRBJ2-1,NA,CASSYPPGYEQFF,TGTGCCAGCAGTTACCCCCCAGGGTACGAGCAGTTCTTC
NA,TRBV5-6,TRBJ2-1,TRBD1,CASSSPGGSEQFF,TGTGCCAGCAGCTCCCCAGGGGGCAGTGAGCAGTTCTTC
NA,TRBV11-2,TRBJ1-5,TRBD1,CASSQTGVQPQHF,TGTGCCAGCAGCCAGACAGGGGTGCAGCCCCAGCATTTT
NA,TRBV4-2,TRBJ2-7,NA,CASSHGRQGITSYEQYF,TGTGCCAGCAGCCATGGAAGGCAGGGCATCACCTCCTACGAGCAGTACTTC
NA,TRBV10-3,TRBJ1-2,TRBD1,CAIRKGGAKGYTF,TGTGCCATCAGGAAAGGGGGCGCGAAGGGCTACACCTTC
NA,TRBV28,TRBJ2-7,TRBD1,CASNRQGPEQYF,TGTGCCAGCAATCGACAGGGACCCGAGCAGTACTTC
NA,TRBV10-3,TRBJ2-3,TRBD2,CAISERTSGLGTDTQYF,TGTGCCATCAGTGAGCGGACTAGCGGGTTGGGCACAGATACGCAGTATTTT
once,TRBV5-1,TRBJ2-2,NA,CASSSGVDTGELFF,TGCGCCAGCAGCTCCGGTGTAGACACCGGGGAGCTGTTTTTT
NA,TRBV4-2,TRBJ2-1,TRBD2,CASSQDIAGNYNEQFF,TGTGCCAGCAGCCAAGATATAGCGGGAAACTACAATGAGCAGTTCTTC
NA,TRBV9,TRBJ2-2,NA,CASSDQGSTGELFF,TGTGCCAGCAGCGATCAGGGTAGTACCGGGGAGCTGTTTTTT
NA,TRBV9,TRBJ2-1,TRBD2,CASSVVLAGGNNEQFF,TGTGCCAGCAGCGTAGTTCTAGCGGGAGGCAACAATGAGCAGTTCTTC
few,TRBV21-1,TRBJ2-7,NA,CASSKVYWTGDEQYF,TGTGCCAGCAGCAAAGTGTACTGGACAGGGGACGAGCAGTACTTC
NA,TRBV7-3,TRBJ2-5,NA,CASSLTRTETQYF,TGTGCCAGCAGCTTAACTAGAACAGAGACCCAGTACTTC
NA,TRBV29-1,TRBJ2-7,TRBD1,CSAEGQDNSYEQYF,TGCAGCGCCGAAGGACAGGACAACTCCTACGAGCAGTACTTC
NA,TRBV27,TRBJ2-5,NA,CASSPDSFQETQYF,TGTGCCAGCAGTCCTGACAGTTTCCAAGAGACCCAGTACTTC